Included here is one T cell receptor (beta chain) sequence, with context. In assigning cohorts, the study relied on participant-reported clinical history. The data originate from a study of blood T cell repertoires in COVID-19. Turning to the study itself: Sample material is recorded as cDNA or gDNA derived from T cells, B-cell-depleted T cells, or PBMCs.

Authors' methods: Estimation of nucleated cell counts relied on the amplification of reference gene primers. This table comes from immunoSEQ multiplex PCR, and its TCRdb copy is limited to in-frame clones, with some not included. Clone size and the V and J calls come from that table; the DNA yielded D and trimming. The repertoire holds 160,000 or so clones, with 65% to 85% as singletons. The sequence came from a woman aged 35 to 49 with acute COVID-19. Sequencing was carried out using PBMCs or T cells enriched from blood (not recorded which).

The CDR3 sequence is CASSGGGPEFF. The DNA for the CDR3 is TGTGCCAGCAGTGGGGGGGGCCCGGAGTTCTTC. The chain is built from TRBV2 and TRBJ2-1, with D possibly matching TRBD2 (7 bases). The CDR3 sequence is 11 residues long. Germline loops: CDR1 SNHLY, CDR2 FYNNEI. Trimming removed 4 bases at V and 14 bases at J, with 12 bases between.